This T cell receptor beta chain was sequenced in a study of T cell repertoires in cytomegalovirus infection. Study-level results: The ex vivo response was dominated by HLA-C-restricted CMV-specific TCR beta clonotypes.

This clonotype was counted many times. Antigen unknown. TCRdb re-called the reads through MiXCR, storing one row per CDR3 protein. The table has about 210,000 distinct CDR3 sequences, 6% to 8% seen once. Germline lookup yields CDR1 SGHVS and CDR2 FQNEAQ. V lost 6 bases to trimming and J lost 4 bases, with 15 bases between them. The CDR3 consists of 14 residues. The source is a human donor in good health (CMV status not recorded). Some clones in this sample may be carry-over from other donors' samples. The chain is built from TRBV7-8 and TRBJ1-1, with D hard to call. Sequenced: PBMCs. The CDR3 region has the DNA TGTGCCAGCAGTCCCCTCCTCGTTGGCACTGAAGCTTTCTTT. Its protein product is CASSPLLVGTEAFF.